The rows below give T cell receptor beta chains drawn from one sample of a study of shared clonotypes between healthy human individuals. The method was immunoSEQ multiplex PCR; TCRdb's version includes in-frame clones alone and lacks a portion of them. The data show 2 million to 3 million clones, around nine tenths seen once. The sequenced material came from naive CD4+ T cells sorted from blood. These receptor sequences come from a man aged 18 to 29 in good health. The conserved cysteine and the conserved F or W are not part of the CDR3 here. A D gene is named only where the DNA matches it firmly. Clone size appears in some rows only: once, few, many, or a class for an expanded clone.

TRBJ2-7	TRBD1	NA	TRBV20-1	SASTGDGQY
TRBJ2-7	NA	NA	TRBV10-3	AISDAMRVSYEQY
TRBJ2-5	TRBD2	NA	TRBV2	ASSRLAGGLGETQY
TRBJ2-1	TRBD2	NA	TRBV11-2	ASSSIAGSSYNEQF
TRBJ1-1	NA	NA	TRBV6-5	ASSYQGSHTEAF
TRBJ2-7	NA	NA	TRBV27	ASPKGERHSYEQY
TRBJ1-4	NA	NA	TRBV18	ASSPRGDNEKLF
TRBJ2-2	NA	NA	TRBV28	ASSSPGTPNTGELF
TRBJ2-1	NA	NA	TRBV7-2	ASSKTEGDEAWSEQF
TRBJ1-1	TRBD1	NA	TRBV5-1	ASSPRTGPLSTEAF
TRBJ1-5	TRBD1	NA	TRBV30	AWSVRQGAHQPQH
TRBJ2-7	NA	NA	TRBV7-9	ASSLADFWPGEQY
TRBJ2-3	NA	NA	TRBV27	ASRGDTPTDTQY
TRBJ1-2	NA	NA	TRBV27	ASLGYSFGDGNYGYT
TRBJ2-5	TRBD1	NA	TRBV5-5	ASSSDRFQETQY
TRBJ1-6	NA	NA	TRBV4-2	ASSRNGLGNSPLH
TRBJ2-5	NA	NA	TRBV6-1	ASIRERLQETQY
TRBJ2-1	NA	NA	TRBV7-3	ASSLGSYNEQF
TRBJ1-1	NA	NA	TRBV18	ASSPREVSNTEAF
TRBJ2-7	NA	once	TRBV5-6	ASSGGGTSYEQY
TRBJ1-2	NA	NA	TRBV6-1	ASSVQQNYGYT
TRBJ2-6	NA	NA	TRBV27	ASSRPSGANVLT
TRBJ2-1	NA	NA	TRBV7-9	ASSYGSIF
TRBJ1-6	NA	NA	TRBV4-1	ASSLVGLGSPLH
TRBJ2-3	NA	NA	TRBV18	ASSPAETDTQY
TRBJ2-7	TRBD1	NA	TRBV18	ASSPAGGGEQY
TRBJ2-1	TRBD2	NA	TRBV5-1	ASTLAGDSSYNEQF
TRBJ2-2	NA	NA	TRBV9	ASSVLRGELF
TRBJ2-3	NA	NA	TRBV28	ASFSTDTQY
TRBJ1-1	NA	NA	TRBV14	ASSQAGSGGLEAF
TRBJ2-2	TRBD1	NA	TRBV11-3	ASSPDRGQKSIGELF
TRBJ1-5	NA	NA	TRBV6-1	ASSDRAQPQH
TRBJ1-2	NA	NA	TRBV5-1	ASSVDTLPGGYT
TRBJ1-1	NA	NA	TRBV10-2	ASSEPVGSLNTEAF
TRBJ2-5	NA	NA	TRBV11-2	ASSLRGSYQETQY
TRBJ1-2	NA	NA	TRBV30	AWSAGAVGYT